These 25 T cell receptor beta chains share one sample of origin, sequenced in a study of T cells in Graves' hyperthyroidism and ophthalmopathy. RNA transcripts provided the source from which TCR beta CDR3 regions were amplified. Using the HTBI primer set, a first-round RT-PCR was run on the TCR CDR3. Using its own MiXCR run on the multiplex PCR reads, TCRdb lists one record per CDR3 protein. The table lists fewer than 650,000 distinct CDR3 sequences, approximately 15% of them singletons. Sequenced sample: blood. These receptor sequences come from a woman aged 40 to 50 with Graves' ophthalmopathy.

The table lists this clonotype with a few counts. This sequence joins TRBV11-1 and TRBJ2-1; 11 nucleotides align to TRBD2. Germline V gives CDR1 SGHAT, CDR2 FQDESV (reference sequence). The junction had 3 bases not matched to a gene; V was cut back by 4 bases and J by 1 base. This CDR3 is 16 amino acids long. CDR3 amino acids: CASSSWTSGSYNEQFF. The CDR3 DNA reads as TGTGCCAGCAGCTCATGGACTAGCGGGTCCTACAATGAGCAGTTCTTC.

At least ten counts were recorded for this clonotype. CDR3 in amino acids: CASRPRQGAKNIQYF. Here the CDR3 DNA reads TGTGCCAGCAGACCGAGGCAGGGGGCCAAAAACATTCAGTACTTC. The V and J genes are TRBV6-1 and TRBJ2-4; perhaps TRBD1 as D (6 bases). The germline gives CDR1 MNHNS, CDR2 SASEGT. V was clipped by 6 bases and J by 1 base, with 13 bases between them. This CDR3 region has 15 residues.

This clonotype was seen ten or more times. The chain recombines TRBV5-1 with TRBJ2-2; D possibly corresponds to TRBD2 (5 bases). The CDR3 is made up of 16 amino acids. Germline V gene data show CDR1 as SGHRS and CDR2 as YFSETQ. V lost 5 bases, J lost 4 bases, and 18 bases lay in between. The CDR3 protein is CASSPFGGVGTGELFF. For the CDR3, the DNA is TGCGCCAGCAGTCCGTTCGGAGGCGTAGGCACCGGGGAGCTGTTTTTT. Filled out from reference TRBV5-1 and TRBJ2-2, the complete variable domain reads KAGVTQTPRYLIKTRGQQVTLSCSPISGHRSVSWYQQTPGQGLQFLFEYFSETQRNKGNFPGRFSGRQFSNSRSEMNVSTLELGDSALYLCASSPFGGVGTGELFFGEGSRLTVL.

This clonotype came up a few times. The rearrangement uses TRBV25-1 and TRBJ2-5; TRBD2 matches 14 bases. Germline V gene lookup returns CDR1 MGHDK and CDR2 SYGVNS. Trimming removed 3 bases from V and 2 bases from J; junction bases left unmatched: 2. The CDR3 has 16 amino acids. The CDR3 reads CASSETSGRAQETQYF. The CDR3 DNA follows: TGTGCCAGCAGTGAGACTAGCGGGAGGGCACAAGAGACCCAGTACTTC. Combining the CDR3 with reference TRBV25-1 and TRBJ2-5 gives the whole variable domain EADIYQTPRYLVIGTGKKITLECSQTMGHDKMYWYQQDPGMELHLIHYSYGVNSTEKGDLSSESTVSRIRTEHFPLTLESARPSHTSQYLCASSETSGRAQETQYFGPGTRLLVL.

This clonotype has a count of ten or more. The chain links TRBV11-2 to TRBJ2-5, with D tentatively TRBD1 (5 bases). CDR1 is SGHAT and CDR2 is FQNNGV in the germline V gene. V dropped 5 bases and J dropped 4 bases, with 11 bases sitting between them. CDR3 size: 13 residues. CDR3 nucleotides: TGTGCCAGCAGCCAGCAGGGCCCAGAGACCCAGTACTTC. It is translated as CASSQQGPETQYF.

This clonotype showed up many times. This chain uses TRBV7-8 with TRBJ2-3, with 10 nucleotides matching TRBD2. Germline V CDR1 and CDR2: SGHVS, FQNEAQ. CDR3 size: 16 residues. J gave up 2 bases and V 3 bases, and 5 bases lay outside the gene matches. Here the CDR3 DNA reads TGTGCCAGCAGCTTTCGACTAGCGGGCATCACAGATACGCAGTATTTT. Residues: CASSFRLAGITDTQYF.

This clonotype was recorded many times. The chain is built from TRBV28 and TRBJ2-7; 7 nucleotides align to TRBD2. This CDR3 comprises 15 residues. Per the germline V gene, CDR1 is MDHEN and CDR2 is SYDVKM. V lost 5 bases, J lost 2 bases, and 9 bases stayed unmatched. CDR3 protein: CASSPTGRGAYEQYF. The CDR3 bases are TGTGCCAGCAGTCCCACTGGGAGGGGCGCCTACGAGCAGTACTTC.

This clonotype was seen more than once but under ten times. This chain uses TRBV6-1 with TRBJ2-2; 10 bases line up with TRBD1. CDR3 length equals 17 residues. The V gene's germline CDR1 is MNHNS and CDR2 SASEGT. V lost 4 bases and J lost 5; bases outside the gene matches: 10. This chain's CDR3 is CASSVYSGTGETGELFF. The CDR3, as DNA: TGTGCCAGCAGTGTTTACTCCGGGACAGGGGAAACCGGGGAGCTGTTTTTT.

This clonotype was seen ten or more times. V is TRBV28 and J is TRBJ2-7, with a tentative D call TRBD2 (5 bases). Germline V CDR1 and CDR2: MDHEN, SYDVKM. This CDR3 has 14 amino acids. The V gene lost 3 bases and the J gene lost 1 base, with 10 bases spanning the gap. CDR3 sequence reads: CASSFEGNSYEQYF. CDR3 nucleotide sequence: TGTGCCAGCAGTTTTGAGGGCAATTCCTACGAGCAGTACTTC.

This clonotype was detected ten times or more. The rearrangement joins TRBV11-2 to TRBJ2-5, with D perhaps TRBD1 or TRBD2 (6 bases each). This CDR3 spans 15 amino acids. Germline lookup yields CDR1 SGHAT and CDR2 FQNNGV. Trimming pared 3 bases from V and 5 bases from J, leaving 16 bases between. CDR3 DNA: TGTGCCAGCAGCTTTTCAGGGGATGGAGGGGAGACCCAGTACTTC. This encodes CASSFSGDGGETQYF.

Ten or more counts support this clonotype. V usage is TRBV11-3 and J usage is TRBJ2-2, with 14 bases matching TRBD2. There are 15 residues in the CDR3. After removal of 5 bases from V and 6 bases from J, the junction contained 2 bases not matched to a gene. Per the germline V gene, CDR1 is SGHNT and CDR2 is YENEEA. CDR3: CASSPGLAGAGELFF. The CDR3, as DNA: TGTGCCAGCAGCCCGGGACTAGCGGGAGCCGGGGAGCTGTTTTTT.

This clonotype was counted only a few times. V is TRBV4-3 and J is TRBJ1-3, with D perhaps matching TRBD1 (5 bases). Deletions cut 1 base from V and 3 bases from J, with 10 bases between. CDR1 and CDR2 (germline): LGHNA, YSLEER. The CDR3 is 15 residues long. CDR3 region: CASSQAEGSGNTIYF. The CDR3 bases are TGCGCCAGCAGCCAAGCCGAGGGGAGTGGAAACACCATATATTTT.

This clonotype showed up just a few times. The CDR3 nucleotides are TGTGCCAGCAGCCCCTCCCCAGGACCCCAGCATTTT. Translated: CASSPSPGPQHF. V gene TRBV7-2 combines with J gene TRBJ1-5; D not resolved. The CDR3 has 12 residues. V was pared by 5 bases and J by 10 bases, with 12 bases between. Germline CDR1 is SGHTA and CDR2 is FQGNSA.

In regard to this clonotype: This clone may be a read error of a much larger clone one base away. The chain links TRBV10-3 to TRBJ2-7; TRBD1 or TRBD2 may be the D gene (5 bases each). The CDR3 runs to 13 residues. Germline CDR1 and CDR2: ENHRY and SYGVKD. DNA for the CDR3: TGTGCCAGCAGTGAGCCGGGACCGCTAGGGCAGTACTTC. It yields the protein CASSEPGPLGQYF.

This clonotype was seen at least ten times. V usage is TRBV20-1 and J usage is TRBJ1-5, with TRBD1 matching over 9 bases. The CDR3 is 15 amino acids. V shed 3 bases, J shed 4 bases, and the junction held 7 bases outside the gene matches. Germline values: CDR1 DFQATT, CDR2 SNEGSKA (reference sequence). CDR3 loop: CSASPDRGRNQPQHF. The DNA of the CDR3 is TGCAGTGCTAGCCCGGACAGGGGAAGGAATCAGCCCCAGCATTTT.

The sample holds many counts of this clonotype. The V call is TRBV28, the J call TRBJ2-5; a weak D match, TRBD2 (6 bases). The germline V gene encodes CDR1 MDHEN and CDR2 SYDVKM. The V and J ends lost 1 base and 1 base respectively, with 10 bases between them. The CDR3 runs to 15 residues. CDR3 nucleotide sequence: TGTGCCAGCAGTTTATTGTCTAGCGCCCAAGAGACCCAGTACTTC. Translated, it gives CASSLLSSAQETQYF.

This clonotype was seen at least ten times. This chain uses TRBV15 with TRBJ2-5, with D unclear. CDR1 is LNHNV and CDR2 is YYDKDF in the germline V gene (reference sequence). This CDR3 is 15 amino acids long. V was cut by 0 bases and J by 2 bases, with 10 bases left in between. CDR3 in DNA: TGTGCCACCAGCAGAGAAGAACGAACTCAAGAGACCCAGTACTTC. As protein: CATSREERTQETQYF.

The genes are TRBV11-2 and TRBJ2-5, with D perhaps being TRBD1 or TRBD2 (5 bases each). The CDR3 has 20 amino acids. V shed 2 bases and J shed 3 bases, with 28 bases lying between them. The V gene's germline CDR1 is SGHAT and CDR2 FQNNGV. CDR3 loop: CASSLMGARQPRAFKETQYF. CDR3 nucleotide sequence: TGTGCCAGCAGCTTAATGGGAGCGCGCCAACCCAGGGCCTTCAAAGAGACCCAGTACTTC.

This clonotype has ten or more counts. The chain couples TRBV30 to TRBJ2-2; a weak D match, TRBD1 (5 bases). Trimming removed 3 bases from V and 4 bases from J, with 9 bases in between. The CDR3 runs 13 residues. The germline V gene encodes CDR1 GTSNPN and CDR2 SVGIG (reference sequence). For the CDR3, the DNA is TGTGCCTGGAGCAGGGTTCGCACCGGGGAGCTGTTTTTT. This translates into CAWSRVRTGELFF.

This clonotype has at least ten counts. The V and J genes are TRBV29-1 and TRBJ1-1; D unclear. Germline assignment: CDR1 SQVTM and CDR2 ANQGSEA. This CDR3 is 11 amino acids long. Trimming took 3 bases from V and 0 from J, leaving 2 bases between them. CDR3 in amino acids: CSVEVNTEAFF. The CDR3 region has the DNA TGCAGCGTTGAGGTGAACACTGAAGCTTTCTTT.

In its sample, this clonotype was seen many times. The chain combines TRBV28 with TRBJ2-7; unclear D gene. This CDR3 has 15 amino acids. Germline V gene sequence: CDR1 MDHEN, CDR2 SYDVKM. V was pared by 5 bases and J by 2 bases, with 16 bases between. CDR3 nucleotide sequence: TGTGCCAGCAGTGCTGACTCACGCGGAGCCTACGAGCAGTACTTC. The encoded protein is CASSADSRGAYEQYF.

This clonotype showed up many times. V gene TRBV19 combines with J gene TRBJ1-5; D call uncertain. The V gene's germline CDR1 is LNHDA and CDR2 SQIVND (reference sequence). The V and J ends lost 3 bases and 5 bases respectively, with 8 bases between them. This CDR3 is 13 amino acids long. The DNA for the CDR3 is TGTGCCAGTAGTATGGTTTGGGATCAGCCCCAGCATTTT. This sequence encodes CASSMVWDQPQHF.

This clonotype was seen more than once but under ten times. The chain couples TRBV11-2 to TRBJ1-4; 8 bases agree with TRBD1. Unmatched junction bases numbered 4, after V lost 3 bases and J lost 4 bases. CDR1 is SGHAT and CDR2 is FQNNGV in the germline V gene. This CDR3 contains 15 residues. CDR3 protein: CASSFWGQDNEKLFF. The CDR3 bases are TGTGCCAGCAGCTTCTGGGGACAGGATAATGAAAAACTGTTTTTT.

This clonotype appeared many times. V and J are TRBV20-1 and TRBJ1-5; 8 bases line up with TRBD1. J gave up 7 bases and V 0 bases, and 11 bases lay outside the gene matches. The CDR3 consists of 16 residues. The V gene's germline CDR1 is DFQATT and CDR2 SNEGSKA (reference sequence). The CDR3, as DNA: TGCAGTGCTAGAGATGAGGGGCAGGGGGCCAGACAGCCCCAGCATTTT. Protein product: CSARDEGQGARQPQHF.

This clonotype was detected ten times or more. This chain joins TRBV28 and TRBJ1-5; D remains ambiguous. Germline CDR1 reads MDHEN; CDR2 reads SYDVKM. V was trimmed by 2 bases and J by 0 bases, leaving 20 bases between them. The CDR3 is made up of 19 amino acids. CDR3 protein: CASSLLSDLADYSNQPQHF. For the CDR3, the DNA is TGTGCCAGCAGTTTACTTTCTGACTTGGCCGACTATAGCAATCAGCCCCAGCATTTT.